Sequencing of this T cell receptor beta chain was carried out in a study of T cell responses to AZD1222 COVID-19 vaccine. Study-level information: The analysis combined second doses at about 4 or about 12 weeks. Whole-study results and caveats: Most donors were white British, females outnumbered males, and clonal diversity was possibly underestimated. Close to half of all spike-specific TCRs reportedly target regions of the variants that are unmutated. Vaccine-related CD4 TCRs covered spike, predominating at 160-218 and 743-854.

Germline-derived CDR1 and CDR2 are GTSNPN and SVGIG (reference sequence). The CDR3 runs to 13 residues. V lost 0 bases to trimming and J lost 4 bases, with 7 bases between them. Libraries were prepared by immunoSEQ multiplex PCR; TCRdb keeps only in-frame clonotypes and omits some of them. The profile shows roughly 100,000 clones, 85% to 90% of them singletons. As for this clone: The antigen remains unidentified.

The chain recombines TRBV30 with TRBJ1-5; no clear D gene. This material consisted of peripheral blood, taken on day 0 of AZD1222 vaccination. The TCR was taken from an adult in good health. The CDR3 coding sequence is TGTGCCTGGAGTGTAGAACAAAATCAGCCCCAGCATTTT. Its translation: CAWSVEQNQPQHF.